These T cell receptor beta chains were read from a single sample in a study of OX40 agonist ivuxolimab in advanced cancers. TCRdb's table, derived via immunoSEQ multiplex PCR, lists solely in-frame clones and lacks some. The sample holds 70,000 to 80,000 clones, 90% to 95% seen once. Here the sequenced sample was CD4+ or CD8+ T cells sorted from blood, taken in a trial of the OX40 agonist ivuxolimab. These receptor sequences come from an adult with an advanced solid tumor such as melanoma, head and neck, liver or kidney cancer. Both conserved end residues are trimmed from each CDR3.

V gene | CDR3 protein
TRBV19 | ATIRQGPSSYNEQF
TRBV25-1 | ASSESPSSYNEQF
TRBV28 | ASSLGANYGYT
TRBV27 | ASSLGTVGGYTEAF
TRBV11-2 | ASSLDLGRGAF
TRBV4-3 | ASSRDGGGIYEQY
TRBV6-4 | ASSDSGHGAGELF
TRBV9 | ASSVGTSVADTQY
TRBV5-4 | ASSSGGEKLF
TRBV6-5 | ASSWQGTVGELF
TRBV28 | ASSSSGSFTDTQY
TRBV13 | ASSLGGYEQY
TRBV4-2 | ASSQDPLGSNMNTEAF
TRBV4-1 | ASSHYLSGASGETQY
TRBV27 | ASSLTQGYEQY
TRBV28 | ASSSHGTRVGEQY
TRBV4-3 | ASSPWQGNSPLH
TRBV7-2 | ASSPRGRVTEAF
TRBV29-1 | SVVTAPNYGYT
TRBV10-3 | AISEDRVRDQPQH
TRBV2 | ASSEALGQGAREQY
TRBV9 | ASSVGRAGGRTDTQY
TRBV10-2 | ASSGDSYGGYT
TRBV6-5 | ASSYDGELF
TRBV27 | ASSLGQPNTEAF
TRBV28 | ASSFLPGQGGPDTQY
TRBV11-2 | ASSFFIGTEAF
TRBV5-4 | ASSLGDSRSSGANVLT
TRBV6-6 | ASSYSEHLYEQY
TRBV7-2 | ASSPIGSGPQH
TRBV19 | ASSLRGGLRMNTEAF
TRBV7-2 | ASSYIYTEAF
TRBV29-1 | SVKGGTYTEAF
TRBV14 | ASSQVGGTYRDEQF
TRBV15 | ATSRRRNTDTQY
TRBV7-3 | ASSLIGRGEETQY
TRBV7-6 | ASSLEPTTLSTDTQY
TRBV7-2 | ASSPYVPQGFMNTEAF
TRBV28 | ASSWGQVNTEAF
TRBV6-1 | AGRRGMNTEAF
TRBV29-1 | SVEDPGGVSYEQY
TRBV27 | ASRVRGNTEAF
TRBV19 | ASRPVPNTGELF
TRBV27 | ASSSRTGNTEAF
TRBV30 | AWSAIQTNTGELF
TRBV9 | ASSLQGGNTEAF
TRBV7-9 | ASSLPLGRNEQF
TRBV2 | ASSEQGLAGGLYEQY
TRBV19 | ASRSLAGNQPQH
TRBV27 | ASSSTGVRDYNYGYT
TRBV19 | ASSMGEGDYSQNTEAF
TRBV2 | ASSQNGDSNEKLF
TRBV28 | ASSLVRGSNQPQH
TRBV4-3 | ASSQDPPAGGPYEQY
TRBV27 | ASSLSFSSRGELF